These T cell receptor beta chains were read from a single sample in a study of radiation and T cells in renal cell carcinoma. Sequencing used immunoSEQ multiplex PCR; TCRdb keeps in-frame clones, though not all of them. The data contain around 86,000 clones, approximately 86% of them singletons. The starting material was blood, obtained from a patient whose treatment included radiotherapy and nephrectomy. The source is a woman aged 45-65 years with renal cell carcinoma. Both conserved end residues are trimmed from each CDR3. Fields, in order: J gene, V gene, CDR3 protein.

TRBJ2-2 TRBV6-5 ASRFEGSWTGELF
TRBJ2-7 TRBV7-2 ASSLDGGRGEQY
TRBJ1-1 TRBV19 ASSISAGGSEAF
TRBJ1-1 TRBV19 ASSVQGRGTEAF
TRBJ1-5 TRBV10-2 ASSERTGPGSNQPQH
TRBJ2-3 TRBV9 ASSVDRGGTDTQY
TRBJ2-7 TRBV9 ASSSGPDRGLEQY
TRBJ2-3 TRBV5-8 ASSLVVDTQY
TRBJ2-2 TRBV12-5 ASALLGTGELF
TRBJ1-1 TRBV15 ATSRDRSGYPEAF
TRBJ2-2 TRBV5-1 ASSLGTGAGELF
TRBJ1-2 TRBV6-5 ASRTRDRHSGYT
TRBJ2-4 TRBV28 ASSPLRGNIQY
TRBJ2-7 TRBV27 ASSFQFRDRNPYEQY
TRBJ2-5 TRBV2 ASEGTSGIQETQY
TRBJ2-7 TRBV28 ASSRDRGPYEQY
TRBJ2-4 TRBV7-2 ATKPSRFRNIQY
TRBJ2-1 TRBV7-2 ASSPYSGTTYNEQF
TRBJ1-2 TRBV5-6 ASSPGQGARGYT
TRBJ1-4 TRBV25-1 ASRTETNEKLF
TRBJ2-7 TRBV5-1 ASSLAGTRGYEQY
TRBJ1-1 TRBV11-2 ASSLGAGGVTEAF
TRBJ2-5 TRBV28 ASTRYGRQETQY
TRBJ2-5 TRBV9 ASSVGRYQETQY
TRBJ2-7 TRBV27 ASSLSRASIRSYEQY
TRBJ2-5 TRBV9 ASSWGQVQETQY
TRBJ2-7 TRBV27 ASSERGTGSYEQY